One sample yielded the 22 T cell receptor beta chains listed below, sequenced in a study of long-term antiretroviral therapy in people with HIV. Running of the v3.0 immunoSEQ assay took place at survey level. Method: immunoSEQ multiplex PCR; TCRdb's copy keeps in-frame clones and lacks some. This table holds under 30,000 clones, roughly 96% found once. Sequenced material: unsorted PBMCs, taken more than 6 years after starting antiretroviral therapy. Every receptor here comes from a man aged 30 to 45 with HIV.

The chain links TRBV11-2 to TRBJ2-3; D uncertain. This CDR3 is 14 amino acids long. Germline CDR1 SGHAT, CDR2 FQNNGV. V was clipped by 3 bases and J by 4 bases, with 11 bases between them. This CDR3 is CASSFSDGPDTQYF. CDR3 in DNA: TGTGCCAGCAGCTTTTCTGACGGGCCAGATACGCAGTATTTT.

The chain carries TRBV6-5 and TRBJ2-3; no definite D call. This CDR3 has 16 residues. In germline, CDR1 is MNHEY, CDR2 SVGAGI. V was clipped by 2 bases and J by 1 base, with 13 bases between them. CDR3 region: CASSYGFSGGTDTQYF. In DNA form, the CDR3 reads TGTGCCAGCAGTTACGGCTTCAGTGGGGGCACAGATACGCAGTATTTT.

This chain connects TRBV9 to TRBJ2-1; weak D call: TRBD2 (5 bases). The CDR3 covers 12 residues. Between the trimmed V and J ends, which lost 3 bases and 6 bases, there was a span of 7 bases. In germline, CDR1 is SGDLS, CDR2 YYNGEE. The CDR3 region has the DNA TGTGCCAGCAGCGGGAGCGGCAATGAGCAGTTCTTC. Amino acid sequence: CASSGSGNEQFF.

This clone was recorded a few times. No DNA is shown, since the ends of the CDR3 on it are uncertain; the CDR3 is the one TCRdb lists. The chain is built from TRBV29-1 and TRBJ2-2. Counting both end residues, the CDR3 totals 14 amino acids. The V gene's germline CDR1 is SQVTM and CDR2 ANQGSEA. CDR3 residues: CSVLNRALAGSCFF.

This rearrangement joins TRBV7-3 to TRBJ1-1, with a possible D match to TRBD1 (5 bases). Germline values: CDR1 SGHTA, CDR2 FQGTGA. The CDR3 sequence is 14 residues long. V lost 5 bases and J 4 bases, leaving 14 bases between the germline ends. The CDR3 DNA follows: TGTGCCAGCAGCCTCGCCATGGGGGTCACTGAAGCTTTCTTT. It is translated as CASSLAMGVTEAFF.

The gene calls are TRBV13 and TRBJ2-1; tentatively, D is TRBD1 or TRBD2 (6 bases each). Germline CDR1 reads PRHDT; CDR2 reads FYEKMQ (reference sequence). V shed 5 bases and J shed 0 bases, with 20 bases lying between them. This CDR3 is 18 amino acids long. The CDR3 region has the DNA TGTGCCAGCAGCAGTTATTCAAGTGGGGGGCGCTCCTACAATGAGCAGTTCTTC. As protein: CASSSYSSGGRSYNEQFF.

V gene TRBV15 combines with J gene TRBJ1-6, with no clear D. Germline loops: CDR1 LNHNV, CDR2 YYDKDF (reference sequence). The CDR3 is made up of 13 amino acids. Deletions cut 0 bases from V and 11 bases from J, with 8 bases between. CDR3 loop: CATSRDPRPPLHF. The CDR3 DNA is TGTGCCACCAGCAGAGACCCCCGTCCACCCCTCCACTTT.

The chain has TRBV18 and TRBJ1-2; 10 bases are shared with TRBD1. V lost 0 bases to trimming and J lost 6 bases; unmatched junction nucleotides: 1. From germline, CDR1 is KGHSH and CDR2 LQKENI. The CDR3 covers 14 residues. For the CDR3, the DNA is TGTGCCAGCTCACCACCCGGGACAGGGGATGGCTACACCTTC. It codes for CASSPPGTGDGYTF. Combining the CDR3 with reference TRBV18 and TRBJ1-2 gives the whole variable domain NAGVMQNPRHLVRRRGQEARLRCSPMKGHSHVYWYRQLPEEGLKFMVYLQKENIIDESGMPKERFSAEFPKEGPSILRIQQVVRGDSAAYFCASSPPGTGDGYTFGSGTRLTVV.

The V gene is TRBV27, the J gene TRBJ2-7; TRBD1 matches 7 bases. The CDR3 totals 15 residues. Per germline, CDR1 MNHEY and CDR2 SMNVEV (reference sequence). The V segment lost 3 bases and the J segment 6 bases; nucleotides outside the gene matches: 11. The CDR3 DNA follows: TGTGCCAGCAGTTTGGGAGTTGGGAGACAGGGCGAGCAGTACTTC. It codes for CASSLGVGRQGEQYF.

CDR3 loop: CASSENPGAYGYTF. CDR3 sequence (DNA): TGTGCCAGCAGTGAGAACCCAGGGGCCTATGGCTACACCTTC. This sequence joins TRBV6-1 and TRBJ1-2; possibly TRBD1 for D (6 bases). Looked up from germline, CDR1 is MNHNS and CDR2 is SASEGT. With 3 bases removed from V and 4 bases from J, the gap between germline ends came to 12 bases. The length of the CDR3 is 14 residues.

This clone showed up just once. This chain uses TRBV6-5 with TRBJ2-7; D is possibly TRBD2 (5 bases). The CDR3 totals 14 residues. The V end was cut by 0 bases, the J end by 2 bases, with 8 bases between. The germline V gene encodes CDR1 MNHEY and CDR2 SVGAGI. CDR3 bases: TGTGCCAGCAGTTACTCCGGGATCCCCTACGAGCAGTACTTC. Protein sequence: CASSYSGIPYEQYF.

The chain is built from TRBV10-2 and TRBJ2-4; D gene uncertain. Germline CDR1 and CDR2: WSHSY and SAAADI. The CDR3 runs to 13 residues. V was trimmed by 4 bases and J by 1 base, leaving 5 bases between them. For the CDR3, the DNA is TGCGCCAGCAGTGCGACTGCCAAAAACATTCAGTACTTC. Protein product: CASSATAKNIQYF.

The chain combines TRBV5-6 with TRBJ2-7; D might be TRBD1 (7 bases). Trimming took 4 bases from V and 6 from J, leaving 17 bases between them. The CDR3 is 14 amino acids. Germline assignment: CDR1 SGHDT and CDR2 YYEEEE. The CDR3 DNA is TGTGCCAGCAGCCTGCGGGACAGCAATTCCGAGCAGTACTTC. Translating gives CASSLRDSNSEQYF.

The genes are TRBV7-9 and TRBJ2-7, with a possible D match to TRBD2 (6 bases). Trimming stripped 1 base from V and 5 bases from J, with 12 bases between. Germline CDR1 SEHNR, CDR2 FQNEAQ (reference sequence). This CDR3 has 14 residues. The CDR3 DNA follows: TGTGCCAGCAGCTTAGTTCGCGGGAACGACGAGCAGTACTTC. It codes for CASSLVRGNDEQYF.

This clone showed up just a few times. J is TRBJ2-7 and V is TRBV6-1; TRBD1 or TRBD2 may be the D gene (5 bases each). The germline CDR1 and CDR2 sequences are MNHNS and SASEGT. V was cut by 0 bases and J by 6 bases, with 18 bases left in between. The CDR3 runs 16 residues. The CDR3 region is CASSEAPEGAGREQYF. The CDR3 bases are TGTGCCAGCAGTGAAGCTCCTGAAGGGGCGGGCCGCGAGCAGTACTTC.

This chain connects TRBV15 to TRBJ1-2; D gene ambiguous. Trimming cost V 0 bases and J 3 bases, with 11 bases left between them. This CDR3 is built from 15 residues. Germline CDR1 is LNHNV and CDR2 is YYDKDF (reference sequence). CDR3 protein: CATSRDAGRDYGYTF. CDR3 DNA sequence: TGTGCCACCAGCAGAGATGCGGGGAGGGACTATGGCTACACCTTC.

This clone has only a few counts. J is TRBJ2-3 and V is TRBV6-1; TRBD1 aligns across 8 bases. This CDR3 comprises 14 residues. Germline V CDR1 and CDR2: MNHNS, SASEGT. Trimming cost V 6 bases and J 2 bases; bases outside gene matches: 4. The CDR3 loop reads CASSSGQDTDTQYF. CDR3 in DNA: TGTGCCAGCAGCTCGGGACAGGACACAGATACGCAGTATTTT.

This clone was seen only once. This CDR3 is CASTSRSGGYNEQFF. The CDR3 nucleotides are TGTGCCAGCACCAGTCGTAGCGGGGGGTACAATGAGCAGTTCTTC. The chain uses TRBV7-9 and TRBJ2-1, with 10 bases aligning to TRBD2. This CDR3 contains 15 residues. Unmatched junction bases numbered 7, after V lost 7 bases and J lost 4 bases. In germline, CDR1 is SEHNR, CDR2 FQNEAQ (reference sequence).

This sequence joins TRBV6-1 and TRBJ2-3; TRBD2 matches at 7 bases. V dropped 6 bases and J dropped 4; count of bases not matched to a gene: 7. Germline V gene lookup returns CDR1 MNHNS and CDR2 SASEGT. CDR3 size: 14 residues. The CDR3 DNA follows: TGTGCCAGCAGGAAGGTCCTAGCGGCAGATACGCAGTATTTT. Translating it yields CASRKVLAADTQYF.

This clone was counted a few times. The chain employs TRBV2 and TRBJ2-5; 8 nucleotides align to TRBD2. In germline, CDR1 is SNHLY, CDR2 FYNNEI. The CDR3 has 15 residues. V dropped 8 bases and J dropped 2; count of bases not matched to a gene: 10. DNA for the CDR3: TGTGCCAGCGTGTTAAGCGGGGGCCGTCAAGAGACCCAGTACTTC. It codes for CASVLSGGRQETQYF.

The chain has TRBV4-2 and TRBJ2-3; TRBD2 aligns across 10 bases. The CDR3 totals 15 residues. Unmatched junction bases numbered 1, after V lost 0 bases and J lost 4 bases. Germline lookup yields CDR1 LGHNA and CDR2 YNFKEQ. The CDR3 sequence is CASSQDLAGADTQYF. In DNA, the CDR3 is TGTGCCAGCAGCCAAGATCTAGCGGGAGCAGATACGCAGTATTTT.

The rearrangement uses TRBV4-2 and TRBJ1-2, with D possibly being TRBD1 (5 bases). The CDR3 has 16 amino acids. The germline V and J ends were trimmed by 0 bases and 1 base, with 12 bases remaining between them. Germline CDR1 and CDR2: LGHNA and YNFKEQ. CDR3 nucleotide sequence: TGTGCCAGCAGCCAAGATGTGGGGGATAGTAACTATGGCTACACCTTC. Its protein product is CASSQDVGDSNYGYTF.